The 11 T cell receptor beta chains in this list originate from one sample, sequenced in a study of cytomegalovirus exposure and HLA in healthy donors. Primers: 60 Vbeta forward and 13 Jbeta reverse. Repertoires were generated with immunoSEQ multiplex PCR, while TCRdb's copy carries only in-frame clones and drops some. Its table lists some 60,000 clones. The sequencing input was PBMCs. The receptors were gathered from a male donor in good health and CMV-seronegative.

The rearrangement joins TRBV28 to TRBJ1-4; tentatively, D is TRBD1 (5 bases). The CDR3 is 13 amino acids. The germline CDR1 and CDR2 sequences are MDHEN and SYDVKM. Deletions cut 6 bases from V and 4 bases from J, with 9 bases between. The CDR3 loop is CASRGVGNEKLFF. The CDR3 coding sequence is TGTGCCAGCAGAGGGGTGGGTAATGAAAAACTGTTTTTT.

Points on this clone: Relative to the germline gene, one junction end is altered; a read error may explain this. The chain carries TRBV4-1 and TRBJ2-1, with TRBD2 as a possible D gene (5 bases). Germline CDR1 MGHRA, CDR2 YSYEKL. The CDR3 has 15 amino acids. The CDR3 sequence: CASSQDGGSDNEQFF. CDR3 nucleotides: TGCGCCAGCAGCCAAGATGGAGGCTCCGACAATGAGCAGTTCTTC.

The chain recombines TRBV5-5 with TRBJ2-5; 12 bases line up with TRBD2. V was clipped by 0 bases and J by 5 bases; unmatched bases: 8. CDR1 is SGHKS, CDR2 YYEKEE, per germline (reference sequence). This CDR3 region has 17 residues. The CDR3 loop reads CASSLAPLAGGSETQYF. DNA of the CDR3: TGTGCCAGCAGCTTGGCCCCACTAGCGGGAGGTTCTGAGACCCAGTACTTC. Full variable domain (rest looked up from reference TRBV5-5 and TRBJ2-5): DAGVTQSPTHLIKTRGQQVTLRCSPISGHKSVSWYQQVLGQGPQFIFQYYEKEERGRGNFPDRFSARQFPNYSSELNVNALLLGDSALYLCASSLAPLAGGSETQYFGPGTRLLVL.

This rearrangement joins TRBV29-1 to TRBJ2-3; 8 bases match TRBD1. Germline loops: CDR1 SQVTM, CDR2 ANQGSEA. J was trimmed by 3 bases and V by 4 bases; bases with no gene match: 3. The CDR3 is 13 residues long. The chain's CDR3 is CSVAGGRTDTQYF. For the CDR3, the DNA is TGCAGCGTTGCAGGGGGCAGGACAGATACGCAGTATTTT.

The gene calls are TRBV21-1 and TRBJ1-4; the table gives TRBD1 as D, unverified against the DNA. TRBV21-1 is listed as a pseudogene. This CDR3 is 15 amino acids long. The CDR3 reads CASSKSGTGPEKLFF. As DNA, the CDR3 is TGTGCCAGCAGCAAATCCGGGACAGGGCCCGAAAAACTGTTTTTT.

The rearrangement joins TRBV11-2 to TRBJ2-7, with TRBD2 matching over 9 bases. CDR1 SGHAT and CDR2 FQNNGV come from the germline V gene. This CDR3 is 14 amino acids long. The V segment lost 6 bases and the J segment 5 bases; nucleotides outside the gene matches: 8. The DNA for the CDR3 is TGTGCCAGCAGGAGGCGGGAGGGCCGCCACGAGCAGTACTTC. Protein: CASRRREGRHEQYF. Variable domain in full (rest from reference TRBV11-2 and TRBJ2-7): EAGVAQSPRYKIIEKRQSVAFWCNPISGHATLYWYQQILGQGPKLLIQFQNNGVVDDSQLPKDRFSAERLKGVDSTLKIQPAKLEDSAVYLCASRRREGRHEQYFGPGTRLTVT.

Concerning this clone itself: Other DNA sequences in the same sample also yield this CDR3. The rearrangement uses TRBV28 and TRBJ2-4, with a weak D call TRBD2 (6 bases). This CDR3 has 16 residues. The germline V gene has CDR1 MDHEN and CDR2 SYDVKM. The V end lost 6 bases, the J end lost 1 base, and 16 bases lay between the germline ends. CDR3 in DNA: TGTGCCAGCAGGGTCGGGAGTCGATCCGCCAAAAACATTCAGTACTTC. It yields the protein CASRVGSRSAKNIQYF.

The J gene is TRBJ2-7, the V gene TRBV4-1; 7 nucleotides match TRBD2. This CDR3 is 15 amino acids long. Trimming removed 3 bases from V and 2 bases from J; junction bases left unmatched: 7. Per the germline V gene, CDR1 is MGHRA and CDR2 is YSYEKL. The DNA of the CDR3 is TGCGCCAGCAGCCAGCCGGGACTAACGGCCTACGAGCAGTACTTC. Translated: CASSQPGLTAYEQYF.

V is TRBV5-1 and J is TRBJ2-5; D possibly corresponds to TRBD2 (6 bases). The V gene's germline CDR1 is SGHRS and CDR2 YFSETQ. This CDR3 is 14 amino acids long. V was cut by 0 bases and J by 4 bases, with 10 bases left in between. CDR3 sequence: CASSLGRGGETQYF. CDR3 nucleotide sequence: TGCGCCAGCAGCTTGGGTCGGGGAGGAGAGACCCAGTACTTC.

The rearrangement joins TRBV10-3 to TRBJ1-2; 8 bases agree with TRBD1. V dropped 5 bases and J dropped 4; count of bases not matched to a gene: 6. Germline lookup yields CDR1 ENHRY and CDR2 SYGVKD. This CDR3 contains 14 residues. The CDR3 region is CAISHRTGPYGYTF. The CDR3, as DNA: TGTGCCATCAGTCATCGGACAGGGCCCTATGGCTACACCTTC.

The chain joins TRBV10-3 to TRBJ2-5, with 7 bases that match TRBD2. The CDR3 runs to 17 residues. The germline CDR1 and CDR2 sequences are ENHRY and SYGVKD. J was trimmed by 3 bases and V by 3 bases; bases with no gene match: 13. CDR3 protein: CAISDPRAGEREETQYF. The CDR3 DNA reads as TGTGCCATCAGTGACCCCCGGGCGGGGGAGAGGGAAGAGACCCAGTACTTC.